Following are 10 T cell receptor beta chains from one sample sequenced in a study of vaccination and CD4 T cells after COVID-19. Treatment described: roughly nine-day PBMC culture with coronavirus spike peptide pools or control peptides (ViraFEST assay). For these TCRs, the target antigens are not known. The Oncomine TCR Beta short-read assay was what sequenced the DNA obtained from cultured CD4+ T cells. MiXCR was run by TCRdb on the PCR reads, yielding one entry per CDR3 protein. There are about 21,000 distinct CDR3 sequences in the sample; over 45% occur only once, and about 8.4% lies in the top ten. Sequenced: CD4+ T cells from blood, cultured in vitro. Receptors were obtained from a human donor who had recovered from COVID-19.

This rearrangement joins TRBV19 to TRBJ1-5, with D hard to call. Per germline, CDR1 LNHDA and CDR2 SQIVND (reference sequence). The CDR3 spans 15 residues. Trimming pared 7 bases from V and 3 bases from J, leaving 16 bases between. The CDR3 here is CASTLSRGPNQPQHF. CDR3 sequence (DNA): TGTGCCAGTACCTTAAGTCGGGGTCCCAATCAGCCCCAGCATTTT.

This clonotype was recorded a few times. The CDR3 nucleotides are TGCAGTGCTAGCCCCTCTTTCGGACAGGGGGTTTCCGTCTATGGCTACACCTTC. It encodes CSASPSFGQGVSVYGYTF. The chain has TRBV20-1 and TRBJ1-2; 10 nucleotides line up with TRBD1. The V and J ends lost 3 bases and 4 bases, in that order; junction bases with no gene match: 17. Germline assignment: CDR1 DFQATT and CDR2 SNEGSKA (reference sequence). CDR3 length: 18 residues.

CDR3 residues: CAISESVGTDTQYF. CDR3 sequence (DNA): TGTGCCATCAGTGAGTCAGTCGGCACAGATACGCAGTATTTT. The chain employs TRBV10-3 and TRBJ2-3, with D uncertain. Per the germline V gene, CDR1 is ENHRY and CDR2 is SYGVKD. V dropped 0 bases and J dropped 1 base, with 5 bases sitting between them. The CDR3 has 14 amino acids.

The count of this clonotype is one. The chain couples TRBV19 to TRBJ1-1; D unresolved. Germline lookup yields CDR1 LNHDA and CDR2 SQIVND (reference sequence). The CDR3 length is 14 residues. V lost 4 bases and J lost 0, with 9 bases in between. As DNA, the CDR3 is TGTGCCAGTAGTACCCACTCAGTGAACACTGAAGCTTTCTTT. This gives the protein CASSTHSVNTEAFF.

The rearrangement uses TRBV12-5 and TRBJ1-5; weak D call: TRBD1 (5 bases). Trimming stripped 1 base from V and 0 bases from J, with 10 bases between. The CDR3 loop spans 16 amino acids. From germline, CDR1 is LGHNT and CDR2 FRNRAP. The CDR3 region is CASGLDRGHSNQPQHF. CDR3 sequence (DNA): TGTGCTAGTGGTTTGGACCGTGGACATAGCAATCAGCCCCAGCATTTT.

CDR3 residues: CSARIARGYGYTF. The CDR3, as DNA: TGCAGTGCTAGGATCGCAAGGGGCTATGGCTACACCTTC. This chain links TRBV20-1 with TRBJ1-2, with a weak D call TRBD1 (5 bases). This CDR3 region has 13 residues. Germline V gene lookup returns CDR1 DFQATT and CDR2 SNEGSKA (reference sequence). V was cut by 3 bases and J by 4 bases, with 12 bases left in between.

This chain connects TRBV27 to TRBJ2-7, with 9 bases aligning to TRBD1. Germline V gene lookup returns CDR1 MNHEY and CDR2 SMNVEV (reference sequence). There are 14 residues in the CDR3. Trimming at V came to 6 bases and at J to 3 bases, leaving 6 bases not matched to a gene. CDR3 sequence reads: CASSYDRGDYEQYF. The CDR3 DNA follows: TGTGCCAGCAGCTATGACAGGGGGGACTACGAGCAGTACTTC.

This chain connects TRBV29-1 to TRBJ1-1; no definite D call. The CDR3 runs 12 residues. Germline assignment: CDR1 SQVTM and CDR2 ANQGSEA. The V end lost 6 bases, the J end lost 8 bases, and 16 bases lay between the germline ends. DNA of the CDR3: TGCAGCGTCATCGGAAGACTGTCAGAAGCTTTCTTT. Its translation: CSVIGRLSEAFF.

This clonotype was observed a few times. The chain joins TRBV19 to TRBJ1-5; 7 bases line up with TRBD1. Germline CDR1 and CDR2: LNHDA and SQIVND (reference sequence). Trimming at V came to 5 bases and at J to 5 bases, leaving 3 bases not matched to a gene. This CDR3 contains 13 residues. CDR3 coding DNA: TGTGCCAGTAGTCCTGGACAGGATCAGCCCCAGCATTTT. Its translation is CASSPGQDQPQHF.

This chain joins TRBV19 and TRBJ1-2, with D maybe TRBD1 (5 bases). V was clipped by 5 bases and J by 7 bases, with 17 bases between them. CDR1 LNHDA and CDR2 SQIVND come from the germline V gene (reference sequence). This CDR3 has 14 amino acids. CDR3 sequence: CASSASGTTGGYTF. As DNA, the CDR3 is TGTGCCAGTAGTGCCTCGGGGACGACCGGTGGCTACACCTTC.